This TCR beta chain originates from a study of a mutant IDH1 vaccine in newly diagnosed glioma. Time point of the sample: week 35, safety follow-up. The investigators gave 300 ug of mutant IDH1 20-mer peptide in each vaccine dose, together with topical imiquimod. The astrocytomas were IDH1-mutant, ATRX-negative, and WHO grade 3 or 4. The assay was immunoSEQ multiplex PCR, and TCRdb's table has in-frame clones only and misses some. The sample has about 32,000 clones; over 75% are singletons. V was pared by 7 bases and J by 3 bases, with 12 bases between. From germline, CDR1 is GTSNPN and CDR2 SVGIG (reference sequence). The CDR3 has 13 residues. A word on this clone: The target antigen is unknown.

Sequencing used PBMCs, obtained from a glioma patient whose treatment included an IDH1 peptide vaccine. The clonotype comes from a middle-aged man with glioma. Some clones in this sample may be carry-over from other donors' samples. V usage is TRBV30 and J usage is TRBJ1-4, with D perhaps matching TRBD1 (6 bases). CDR3 coding DNA: TGTGCCTCGGAACAGGGAGCTAATGAAAAACTGTTTTTT. This gives the protein CASEQGANEKLFF.